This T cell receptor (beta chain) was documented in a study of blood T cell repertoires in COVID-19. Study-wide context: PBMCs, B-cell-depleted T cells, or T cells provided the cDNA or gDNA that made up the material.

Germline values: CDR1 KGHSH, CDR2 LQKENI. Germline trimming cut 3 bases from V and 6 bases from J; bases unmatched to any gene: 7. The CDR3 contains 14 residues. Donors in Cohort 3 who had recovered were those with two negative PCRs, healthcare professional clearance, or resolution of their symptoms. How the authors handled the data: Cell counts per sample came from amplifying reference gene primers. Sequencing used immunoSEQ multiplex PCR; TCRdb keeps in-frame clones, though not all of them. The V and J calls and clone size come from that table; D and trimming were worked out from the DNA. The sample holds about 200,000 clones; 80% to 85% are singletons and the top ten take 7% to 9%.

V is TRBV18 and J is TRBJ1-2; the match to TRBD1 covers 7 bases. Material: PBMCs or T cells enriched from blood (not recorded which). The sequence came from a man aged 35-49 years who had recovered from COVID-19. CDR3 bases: TGTGCCAGCTCACCCGAGACAGGGATAAATGGCTACACCTTC. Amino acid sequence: CASSPETGINGYTF. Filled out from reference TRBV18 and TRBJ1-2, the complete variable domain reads NAGVMQNPRHLVRRRGQEARLRCSPMKGHSHVYWYRQLPEEGLKFMVYLQKENIIDESGMPKERFSAEFPKEGPSILRIQQVVRGDSAAYFCASSPETGINGYTFGSGTRLTVV.